This T cell receptor (beta chain) was identified during a study of shared clonotypes between healthy human individuals. It was CD45RO-negative cells, positively selected for CCR7, that made up naive CD8 cells, with terminally differentiated effector memory CD45RA+ cells excluded. The authors split each subset's genomic DNA evenly across several immunoSEQ plates. Profiled with immunoSEQ multiplex PCR; TCRdb holds only in-frame clones, not every one. Here the sample spans about 2 million clones, about 94% being singletons. This TCR derives from a young man in good health. The sample comprised naive CD8+ T cells sorted from blood.

CDR3 nucleotide sequence: TGTGCCAGCAGCCCCGGGACTACAAACACCGGGGAGCTGTTTTTT. Protein: CASSPGTTNTGELFF. This chain connects TRBV7-9 to TRBJ2-2; the match to TRBD2 covers 7 bases. The CDR3 has 15 residues. The ends lost 5 bases at V and 2 bases at J; junction bases unmatched: 5. The germline V gene has CDR1 SEHNR and CDR2 FQNEAQ (reference sequence). The full variable domain, in which reference TRBV7-9 and TRBJ2-2 provide the parts outside the CDR3, is DTGVSQNPRHKITKRGQNVTFRCDPISEHNRLYWYRQTLGQGPEFLTYFQNEAQLEKSRLLSDRFSAERPKGSFSTLEIQRTEQGDSAMYLCASSPGTTNTGELFFGEGSRLTVL.